This T cell receptor (beta chain) was sequenced during a study of breast tumors, draining lymph nodes, adjacent tissues. Each CDR3 protein gets one entry after TCRdb re-called the multiplex PCR reads with MiXCR. The table has 270,000 or so distinct CDR3 sequences, 30% to 35% seen once. Axillary draining lymph nodes of breast cancer patients supplied the node samples. Concerning this clonotype: What it binds is unknown.

Study findings and constraints: Compared with basal-like, luminal-like tumors shared significantly more repertoire with nontumor tissue. That most tumor T cells come from lymph nodes remained unproven. Findings are consistent with lymph node origin and intratumoral expansion of most tumor T cells. Tumor TCR diversity was below lymph nodes but above nontumor tissue.

Looked up from germline, CDR1 is SGHRS and CDR2 is YFSETQ. The CDR3 covers 15 residues. Between the trimmed V and J ends, which lost 1 base and 5 bases, there was a span of 16 bases. The TCR was taken from a female donor with breast cancer. Some clones in this sample may be carry-over from other donors' samples. This rearrangement joins TRBV5-1 to TRBJ2-7; a possible D gene is TRBD1 (6 bases). The specimen sequenced was axillary lymph node tissue. CDR3 in amino acids: CASSLQGTDAHEQYF. In DNA, the CDR3 is TGCGCCAGCAGCTTGCAGGGGACCGACGCCCACGAGCAGTACTTC.